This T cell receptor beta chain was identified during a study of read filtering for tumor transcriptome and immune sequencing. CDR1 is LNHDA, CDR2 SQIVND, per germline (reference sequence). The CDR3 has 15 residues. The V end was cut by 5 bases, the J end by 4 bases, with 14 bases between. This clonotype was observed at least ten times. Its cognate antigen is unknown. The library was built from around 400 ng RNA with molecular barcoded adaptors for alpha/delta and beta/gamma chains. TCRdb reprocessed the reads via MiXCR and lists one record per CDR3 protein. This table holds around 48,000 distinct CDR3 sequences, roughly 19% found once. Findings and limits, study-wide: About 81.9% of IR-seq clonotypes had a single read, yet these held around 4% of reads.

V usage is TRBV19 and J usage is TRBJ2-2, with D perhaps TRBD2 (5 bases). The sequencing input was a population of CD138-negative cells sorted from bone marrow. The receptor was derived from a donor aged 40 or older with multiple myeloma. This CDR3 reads CASSLPPGTTGELFF. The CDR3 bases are TGTGCCAGTAGTCTTCCCCCGGGAACCACCGGGGAGCTGTTTTTT.